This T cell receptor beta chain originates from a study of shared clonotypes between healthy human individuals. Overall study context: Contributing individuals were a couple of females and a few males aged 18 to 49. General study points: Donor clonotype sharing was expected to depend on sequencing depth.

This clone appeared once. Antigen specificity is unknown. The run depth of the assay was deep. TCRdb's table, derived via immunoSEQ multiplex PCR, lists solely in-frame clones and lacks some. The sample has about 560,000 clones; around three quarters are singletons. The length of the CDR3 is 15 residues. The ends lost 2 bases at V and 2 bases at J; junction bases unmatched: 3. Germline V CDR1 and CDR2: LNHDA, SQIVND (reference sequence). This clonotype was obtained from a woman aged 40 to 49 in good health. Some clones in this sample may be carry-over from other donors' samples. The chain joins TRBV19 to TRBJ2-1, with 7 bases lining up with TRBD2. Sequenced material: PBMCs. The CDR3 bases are TGTGCCAGTAGTATACGGGCGGGAGCCTACAATGAGCAGTTCTTC. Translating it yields CASSIRAGAYNEQFF.